This T cell receptor beta chain was recorded in a study of T cells in Graves' hyperthyroidism and ophthalmopathy. Study-wide findings and caveats: Median prediction lead before ophthalmopathy onset was about 6.3 months with the model.

The CDR3 regions of TCR beta were amplified from RNA transcripts. The HTBI primer set was used in a first-round RT-PCR of the TCR CDR3. TCRdb recomputed calls from the multiplex PCR reads with MiXCR, one row per CDR3 protein. Of approximately 400,000 distinct CDR3 sequences listed, under 15% are singletons. This clonotype was seen ten or more times. The antigen remains undetermined. CDR1 is MDHEN, CDR2 SYDVKM, per germline. V was shortened by 7 bases and J by 9 bases, with 13 bases between the two germline ends. This CDR3 is 12 amino acids long. The receptor comes from a woman aged 25 to 39 with Graves' hyperthyroidism. Sequencing was carried out using blood. This sequence joins TRBV28 and TRBJ2-1; D unclear. The CDR3 DNA sequence: TGTGCCAGCACCGAACTTGACACTGAGCAGTTCTTC. This sequence encodes CASTELDTEQFF.